There are many counts of the clone carrying this T cell receptor beta chain. Its antigen is undetermined. The data stem from a study of early T cells in non-severe SARS-CoV-2 infection. Study details: Sequenced material consisted of bulk RNA (from unsorted whole blood), and chains were unpaired. Study findings and constraints: CD4 and private specificities were missed by VDJdb matching, which favored anti-spike CD8 responses.

The V end was cut by 4 bases, the J end by 1 base, with 5 bases between. The CDR3 contains 14 residues. CDR1 and CDR2 from the germline V gene are SGHAT and FQNNGV. The library protocol tagged individual cDNA molecules with unique molecular identifiers. TCRdb used MiXCR to reprocess the 5' RACE reads, holding one entry per CDR3 protein. This sample has about 60,000 distinct CDR3 sequences, with 5.5% to 6.5% found just once. The gene calls are TRBV11-2 and TRBJ2-6; D unclear. The specimen sequenced was whole blood. The receptor was isolated from an adult who was a healthcare worker with PCR-confirmed SARS-CoV-2 infection or an uninfected control (not recorded which). The CDR3 bases are TGTGCCAGCAGCTCGGATTCTGGGGCCAACGTCCTGACTTTC. Amino acids: CASSSDSGANVLTF.